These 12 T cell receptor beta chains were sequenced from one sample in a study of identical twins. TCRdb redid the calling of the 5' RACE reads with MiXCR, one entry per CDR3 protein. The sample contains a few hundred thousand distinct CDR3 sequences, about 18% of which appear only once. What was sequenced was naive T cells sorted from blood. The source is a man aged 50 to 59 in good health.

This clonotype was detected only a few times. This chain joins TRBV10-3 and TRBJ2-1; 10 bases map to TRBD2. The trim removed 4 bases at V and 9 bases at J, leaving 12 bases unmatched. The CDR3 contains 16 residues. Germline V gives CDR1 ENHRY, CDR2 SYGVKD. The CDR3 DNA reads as TGTGCCATCAGTGGGTCTAGCGGGAGTCGGGATAGTGAGCAGTTCTTC. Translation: CAISGSSGSRDSEQFF.

The DNA of the CDR3 is TGTGCCAGCAGCACTAACTGGAATGAGCAGTTCTTC. Protein: CASSTNWNEQFF. The V call is TRBV5-5, the J call TRBJ2-1, with unresolved D. This CDR3 comprises 12 residues. CDR1 SGHKS and CDR2 YYEKEE come from the germline V gene (reference sequence). Deletions cut 4 bases from V and 7 bases from J, with 9 bases between.

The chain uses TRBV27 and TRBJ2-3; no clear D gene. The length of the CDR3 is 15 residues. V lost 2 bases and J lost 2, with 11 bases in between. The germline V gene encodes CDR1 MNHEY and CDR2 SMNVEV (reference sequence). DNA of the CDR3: TGTGCCAGCAGTTTAGCAGCTGTCTACACAGATACGCAGTATTTT. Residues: CASSLAAVYTDTQYF.

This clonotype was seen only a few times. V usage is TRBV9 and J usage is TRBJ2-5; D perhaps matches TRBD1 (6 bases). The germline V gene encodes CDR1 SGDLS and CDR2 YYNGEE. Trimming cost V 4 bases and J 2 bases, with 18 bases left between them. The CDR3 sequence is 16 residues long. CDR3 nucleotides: TGTGCCAGCAGCCCAACGACAGGTGAAATTCAAGAGACCCAGTACTTC. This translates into CASSPTTGEIQETQYF.

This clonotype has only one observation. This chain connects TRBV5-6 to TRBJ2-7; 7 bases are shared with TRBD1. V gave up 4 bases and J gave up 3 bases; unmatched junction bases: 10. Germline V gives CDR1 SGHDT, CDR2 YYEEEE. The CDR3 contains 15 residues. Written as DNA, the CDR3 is TGTGCCAGCAGCGGTTCCGGGACAGCTTTCTACGAGCAGTACTTC. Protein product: CASSGSGTAFYEQYF.

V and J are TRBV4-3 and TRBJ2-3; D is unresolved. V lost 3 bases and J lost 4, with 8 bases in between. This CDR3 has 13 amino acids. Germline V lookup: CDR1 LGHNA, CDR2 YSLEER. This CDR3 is CASSQTSSDTQYF. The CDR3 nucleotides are TGCGCCAGCAGCCAGACCTCGTCAGATACGCAGTATTTT.

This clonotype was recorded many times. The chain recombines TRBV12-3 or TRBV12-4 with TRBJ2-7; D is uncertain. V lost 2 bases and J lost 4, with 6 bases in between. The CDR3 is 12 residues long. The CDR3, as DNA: TGTGCCAGCAGTTTAAAAGCTTACGAGCAGTACTTC. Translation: CASSLKAYEQYF.

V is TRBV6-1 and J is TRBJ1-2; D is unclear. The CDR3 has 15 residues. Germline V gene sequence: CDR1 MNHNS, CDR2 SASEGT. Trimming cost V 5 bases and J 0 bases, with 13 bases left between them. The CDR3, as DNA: TGTGCCAGCAGTCCTCTGGCGGGAGCTAACTATGGCTACACCTTC. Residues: CASSPLAGANYGYTF.

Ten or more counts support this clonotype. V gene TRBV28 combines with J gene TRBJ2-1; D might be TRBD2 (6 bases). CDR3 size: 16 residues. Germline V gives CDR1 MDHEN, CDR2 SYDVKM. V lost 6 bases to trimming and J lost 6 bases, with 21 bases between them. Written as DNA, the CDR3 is TGTGCCAGCAGCTCTATGGACTATCGGGTGATCAATGAGCAGTTCTTC. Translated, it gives CASSSMDYRVINEQFF.

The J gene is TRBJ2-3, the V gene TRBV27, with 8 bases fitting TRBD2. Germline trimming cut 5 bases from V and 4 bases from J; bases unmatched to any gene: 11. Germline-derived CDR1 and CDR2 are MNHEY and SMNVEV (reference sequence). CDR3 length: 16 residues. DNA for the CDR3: TGTGCCAGCAGTCCATATAGCGGGATAAAGCCAGATACGCAGTATTTT. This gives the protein CASSPYSGIKPDTQYF.

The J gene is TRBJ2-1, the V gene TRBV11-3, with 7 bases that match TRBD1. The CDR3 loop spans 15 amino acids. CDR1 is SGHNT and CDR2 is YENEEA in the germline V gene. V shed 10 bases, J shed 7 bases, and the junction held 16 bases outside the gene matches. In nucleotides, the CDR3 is TGTGCCACCTCGAGGGGCTGGCAGGGGGATAATGAGCAGTTCTTC. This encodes CATSRGWQGDNEQFF.

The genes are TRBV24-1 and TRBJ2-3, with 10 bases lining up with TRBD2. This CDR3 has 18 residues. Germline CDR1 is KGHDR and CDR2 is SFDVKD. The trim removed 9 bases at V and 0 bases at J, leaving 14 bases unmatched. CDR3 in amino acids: CATLESLAGDSSTDTQYF. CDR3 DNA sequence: TGTGCCACCCTTGAATCCCTAGCGGGGGACTCTAGCACAGATACGCAGTATTTT.